A selection of T cell receptor beta chains follows, all from one sample in a study of blood T cell repertoires in COVID-19. Here immunoSEQ multiplex PCR was the method, and the copy in TCRdb shows in-frame clones only, minus some. The sample lists fewer than 250,000 clones; just under 90% were seen once. Sequenced input: peripheral blood. The origin of the receptors is a man younger than 40 with COVID-19, enrolled during active disease. The CDR3 runs from the conserved cysteine through the conserved F or W. Each record gives: D gene, J gene, V gene, clone size, CDR3 protein, CDR3 DNA. A D gene is named only where the DNA matches it firmly. Clone sizes are given selectively: once, few, many, or a class where the clone is expanded.

>NA|TRBJ1-6|TRBV19|NA
CASSIRGIDSPLHF
TGTGCCAGTAGTATCCGGGGGATAGATTCACCCCTCCACTTT
>TRBD2|TRBJ2-1|TRBV4-3|NA
CASSQLAGGPGNEQFF
TGCGCCAGCAGCCAATTAGCGGGAGGGCCTGGCAATGAGCAGTTCTTC
>NA|TRBJ1-1|TRBV10-3|once
CAIRKGGATEAFF
TGTGCCATCAGAAAGGGGGGGGCCACTGAAGCTTTCTTT
>NA|TRBJ1-4|TRBV2|NA
CASSDGRSNEKLFF
TGTGCCAGCAGTGATGGCAGATCTAATGAAAAACTGTTTTTT
>NA|TRBJ1-2|TRBV7-2|NA
CASSLEQLVNYGYTF
TGTGCCAGCAGCTTAGAACAGCTTGTTAACTATGGCTACACCTTC
>TRBD1|TRBJ1-1|TRBV9|NA
CASSVVGQGGTEAFF
TGTGCCAGCAGCGTAGTCGGACAGGGTGGCACTGAAGCTTTCTTT
>TRBD1|TRBJ1-2|TRBV6-5|NA
CASSFGTGNYGYTF
TGTGCCAGCAGTTTCGGGACAGGGAACTATGGCTACACCTTC
>NA|TRBJ1-5|TRBV2|NA
CASSTPTGAGNQPQHF
TGTGCCAGCTCCACCCCTACAGGAGCCGGCAATCAGCCCCAGCATTTT
>NA|TRBJ2-7|TRBV16|NA
CASSQSVRGEQYF
TGTGCCAGCAGCCAATCGGTCCGGGGAGAGCAGTACTTC
>NA|TRBJ1-6|TRBV27|once
CASSRRTAKSSYNSPLHF
TGTGCCAGCAGCCGCCGGACAGCGAAGAGCTCCTATAATTCACCCCTCCACTTT
>TRBD1|TRBJ1-2|TRBV11-2|NA
CASSLDRVGGYTF
TGTGCCAGCAGCCTGGACAGGGTCGGTGGCTACACCTTC
>TRBD1|TRBJ2-7|TRBV5-6|NA
CASSRGGTGVYEQYF
TGTGCCAGCAGCCGGGGCGGGACAGGGGTGTACGAGCAGTACTTC
>NA|TRBJ2-7|TRBV3-1/TRBV3-2|NA
CASSQDDRPAYEQYF
TGTGCCAGCAGCCAAGATGACAGGCCCGCCTACGAGCAGTACTTC
>TRBD2|TRBJ2-1|TRBV14|NA
CASSLRLASSYNEQFF
TGTGCCAGCAGCTTAAGACTAGCGAGCTCCTACAATGAGCAGTTCTTC
>TRBD2|TRBJ2-7|TRBV6-2/TRBV6-3|NA
CASSSPGLVIYEQYF
TGTGCCAGCAGTTCCCCGGGACTAGTCATATACGAGCAGTACTTC
>NA|TRBJ1-5|TRBV10-3|once
CAISDLRGPPDQPQHF
TGTGCCATCAGTGACCTCAGGGGCCCCCCCGATCAGCCCCAGCATTTT
>NA|TRBJ1-1|TRBV29-1|NA
CSVRTDMNTEAFF
TGCAGCGTTAGGACAGACATGAACACTGAAGCTTTCTTT
>TRBD1|TRBJ1-1|TRBV11-2|NA
CASSFQGADTEAFF
TGTGCCAGCAGCTTTCAGGGGGCAGACACTGAAGCTTTCTTT
>NA|TRBJ2-1|TRBV27|NA
CASSLIPGTTYNEQFF
TGTGCCAGCAGTTTAATCCCCGGGACAACTTACAATGAGCAGTTCTTC
>TRBD1|TRBJ2-1|TRBV11-3|NA
CASSLGDRFEPSSSYNEQFF
TGTGCCAGCAGCTTAGGGGACAGGTTTGAACCTTCTAGCTCCTACAATGAGCAGTTCTTC
>NA|TRBJ2-2|TRBV18|NA
CASSDGQNTGELFF
TGTGCCAGCTCGGATGGGCAGAACACCGGGGAGCTGTTTTTT